What follows is one T cell receptor beta chain and its context. The germline gives CDR1 MGHDK, CDR2 SYGVNS. The CDR3 contains 15 residues. V gave up 2 bases and J gave up 2 bases, with 10 bases separating them. The data derive from a study of blood T cell repertoires in COVID-19. Study-wide context: Collection of acute and convalescent COVID-19 samples took place in the United States, Italy and Spain. T cells, B-cell-depleted T cells, or PBMCs provided the cDNA or gDNA that served as material.

Participants were placed into cohorts based on the clinical history they reported. Each recovered donor of Cohort 3 presented with two negative PCRs, clearance, or symptom resolution. Using immunoSEQ multiplex PCR, the repertoire was profiled, and TCRdb retains in-frame clones only, with some absent. The sample carries hundreds of thousands of clones, about 83% recorded once. This TCR was sampled from a woman aged 45 to 65 who had recovered from COVID-19. Sequencing used PBMCs or T cells enriched from blood (not recorded which). The J gene is TRBJ1-5, the V gene TRBV25-1; D might be TRBD1 (6 bases). The CDR3 here is CASSEQGFGNQPQHF. The CDR3 nucleotides read TGTGCCAGCAGTGAACAGGGGTTCGGCAATCAGCCCCAGCATTTT.